These 26 T cell receptor beta chains share one sample of origin, sequenced in a study of T cell responses to AZD1222 COVID-19 vaccine. Method: immunoSEQ multiplex PCR; TCRdb's copy keeps in-frame clones and lacks some. The top ten hold 15% to 20% of the sample, which has tens of thousands of clones, about 88% seen once. Sequencing was performed on peripheral blood, taken on day 0 of AZD1222 vaccination. These receptors were obtained from an adult in good health.

The chain is built from TRBV9 and TRBJ2-3; D gene uncertain. This CDR3 is 13 amino acids long. Trimming stripped 2 bases from V and 2 bases from J, with 6 bases between. Germline V CDR1 and CDR2: SGDLS, YYNGEE. In DNA, the CDR3 is TGTGCCAGCAGCGTTGCGGCCACAGATACGCAGTATTTT. This sequence encodes CASSVAATDTQYF.

V gene TRBV2 combines with J gene TRBJ2-5, with D unclear. The CDR3 loop spans 14 amino acids. CDR1 SNHLY and CDR2 FYNNEI come from the germline V gene. V was shortened by 3 bases and J by 4 bases, with 12 bases between the two germline ends. The CDR3 DNA reads as TGTGCCAGCAGTGAGTCGACGGCCACAGAGACCCAGTACTTC. Translated, it gives CASSESTATETQYF.

This clone showed up just once. V is TRBV19 and J is TRBJ1-4; no clear D gene. Trimming cost V 8 bases and J 0 bases, with 10 bases left between them. Germline assignment: CDR1 LNHDA and CDR2 SQIVND (reference sequence). The CDR3 totals 14 residues. The CDR3 bases are TGTGCCAGTGCTAACAGAGCAACTAATGAAAAACTGTTTTTT. Translated: CASANRATNEKLFF.

This chain connects TRBV5-1 to TRBJ1-1; no firm D call. Between the trimmed V and J ends, which lost 2 bases and 2 bases, there was a span of 10 bases. Germline V lookup: CDR1 SGHRS, CDR2 YFSETQ. The CDR3 has 14 amino acids. The CDR3 spells CASSLGWGNTEAFF. In DNA form, the CDR3 reads TGCGCCAGCAGCTTAGGCTGGGGTAACACTGAAGCTTTCTTT.

The chain combines TRBV7-9 with TRBJ1-1, with no clear D. Germline V gene sequence: CDR1 SEHNR, CDR2 FQNEAQ (reference sequence). V lost 3 bases and J 0 bases, leaving 5 bases between the germline ends. This CDR3 region has 13 residues. The CDR3 here is CASSFILNTEAFF. In nucleotides, the CDR3 is TGTGCCAGCAGCTTTATTTTGAACACTGAAGCTTTCTTT. The full variable domain, its missing parts supplied by reference TRBV7-9 and TRBJ1-1, is DTGVSQNPRHKITKRGQNVTFRCDPISEHNRLYWYRQTLGQGPEFLTYFQNEAQLEKSRLLSDRFSAERPKGSFSTLEIQRTEQGDSAMYLCASSFILNTEAFFGQGTRLTVV.

The gene calls are TRBV6-5 and TRBJ1-5; D perhaps matches TRBD1 (5 bases). Trimming removed 5 bases at V and 6 bases at J, with 14 bases between. This CDR3 comprises 14 residues. The germline CDR1 and CDR2 sequences are MNHEY and SVGAGI. Here the CDR3 DNA reads TGTGCCAGCAGTAACCAGGGATTCGGTCAGCCCCAGCATTTT. Translation: CASSNQGFGQPQHF.

The chain recombines TRBV19 with TRBJ2-1; D might be TRBD1 or TRBD2, each matching 5 bases. CDR1 is LNHDA, CDR2 SQIVND, per germline (reference sequence). The CDR3 totals 12 residues. V was pared by 7 bases and J by 6 bases, with 10 bases between. CDR3 amino acids: CASTIGGNEQFF. CDR3 nucleotide sequence: TGTGCCAGTACCATTGGGGGCAATGAGCAGTTCTTC. The full variable domain, with the rest looked up from reference TRBV19 and TRBJ2-1, is DGGITQSPKYLFRKEGQNVTLSCEQNLNHDAMYWYRQDPGQGLRLIYYSQIVNDFQKGDIAEGYSVSREKKESFPLTVTSAQKNPTAFYLCASTIGGNEQFFGPGTRLTVL.

CDR3 protein: CASSAGREGRPYEQYF. For the CDR3, the DNA is TGTGCCAGCAGTGCGGGGCGGGAGGGCCGACCTTACGAGCAGTACTTC. The chain links TRBV28 to TRBJ2-7, with TRBD2 matching over 9 bases. V lost 5 bases, J lost 4 bases, and 12 bases stayed unmatched. The CDR3 sequence is 16 residues long. Germline V gene data show CDR1 as MDHEN and CDR2 as SYDVKM.

This clone is a singleton in its sample. The chain couples TRBV18 to TRBJ1-3; D gene uncertain. Germline V gene sequence: CDR1 KGHSH, CDR2 LQKENI. Trimming took off 2 bases at V and 0 bases at J, with 8 bases between the two ends. The CDR3 covers 15 residues. The CDR3, as DNA: TGTGCCAGCTCACCAGACGTACTCTCTGGAAACACCATATATTTT. Translated, it gives CASSPDVLSGNTIYF.

This clone was observed a handful of times. CDR3 region: CSVPGPTSGGLNYGYTF. CDR3 sequence (DNA): TGCAGCGTCCCGGGCCCTACAAGCGGAGGTTTGAACTATGGCTACACCTTC. This rearrangement joins TRBV29-1 to TRBJ1-2, with D hard to call. CDR3 length: 17 amino acids. Germline V gives CDR1 SQVTM, CDR2 ANQGSEA. Deletions cut 6 bases from V and 2 bases from J, with 25 bases between.

A word on this clone: Other DNA sequences in the same sample also yield this CDR3. Written as DNA, the CDR3 is TGCAGCGGTAGGGACAGGGGAGCCGAGCAGTACTTC. Translated, it gives CSGRDRGAEQYF. The chain combines TRBV29-1 with TRBJ2-7; 10 bases map to TRBD1. V lost 7 bases and J lost 6; bases outside the gene matches: 6. Looked up from germline, CDR1 is SQVTM and CDR2 is ANQGSEA. The CDR3 length is 12 residues.

This clone has just a few counts. The chain has TRBV29-1 and TRBJ1-1, with D possibly matching TRBD1 (5 bases). The CDR3 contains 13 residues. The V gene's germline CDR1 is SQVTM and CDR2 ANQGSEA. V was clipped by 0 bases and J by 5 bases, with 10 bases between them. This chain's CDR3 is CSVEELEGTEAFF. The CDR3 DNA is TGCAGCGTTGAAGAACTGGAGGGGACTGAAGCTTTCTTT.

The V call is TRBV5-6, the J call TRBJ1-6; no clear D gene. V dropped 0 bases and J dropped 0 bases, with 7 bases sitting between them. This CDR3 spans 16 amino acids. From germline, CDR1 is SGHDT and CDR2 YYEEEE. DNA of the CDR3: TGTGCCAGCAGCTTGGGAGGGAGCTCCTATAATTCACCCCTCCACTTT. Residues: CASSLGGSSYNSPLHF.

In its sample, this clone was seen once. The rearrangement links TRBV7-2 to TRBJ1-5; a possible D gene is TRBD1 (5 bases). The CDR3 is made up of 14 amino acids. V lost 5 bases and J lost 8, with 16 bases in between. Germline loops: CDR1 SGHTA, CDR2 FQGNSA. CDR3 residues: CASSTPGFREPQHF. The CDR3 nucleotides read TGTGCCAGCAGCACCCCAGGGTTTCGAGAGCCCCAGCATTTT.

This chain joins TRBV28 and TRBJ2-2; perhaps D is TRBD1 or TRBD2 (6 bases each). V was trimmed by 5 bases and J by 5 bases, leaving 9 bases between them. The germline CDR1 and CDR2 sequences are MDHEN and SYDVKM. This CDR3 region has 13 residues. CDR3: CASSQGGTGELFF. DNA of the CDR3: TGTGCCAGCAGTCAAGGGGGGACCGGGGAGCTGTTTTTT.

The rearrangement uses TRBV7-9 and TRBJ1-6, with no clear D. Per germline, CDR1 SEHNR and CDR2 FQNEAQ (reference sequence). Trimming left V 5 bases short and J 17 bases short, with 10 bases between. The CDR3 has 10 amino acids. The CDR3 loop reads CASSPDPIHF. As DNA, the CDR3 is TGTGCCAGCAGCCCTGACCCCATCCACTTT.

The V gene is TRBV21-1, the J gene TRBJ1-5. TRBV21-1 is a listed pseudogene. The CDR3 covers 13 residues. Written as DNA, the CDR3 is TGTGCCACCGAGGGGAGGGTGGGTCAGCCCCAGCATTTT. Translated, it gives CATEGRVGQPQHF.

The chain carries TRBV7-9 and TRBJ1-1; maybe TRBD1 (6 bases). Trimming shortened V by 5 bases and J by 6 bases, and 10 bases separated the two germline ends. The length of the CDR3 is 12 residues. Germline assignment: CDR1 SEHNR and CDR2 FQNEAQ (reference sequence). CDR3 loop: CASSTWTAEAFF. The DNA of the CDR3 is TGTGCCAGCAGCACCTGGACAGCTGAAGCTTTCTTT.

The chain recombines TRBV4-2 with TRBJ2-2; no firm D call. The V gene's germline CDR1 is LGHNA and CDR2 YNFKEQ. The CDR3 contains 13 residues. V was pared by 6 bases and J by 7 bases, with 12 bases between. The CDR3 DNA reads TGTGCCAGCAGTCCCGCCTGGAGCGGGGAGCTGTTTTTT. It codes for CASSPAWSGELFF.

This clone was counted once. The V gene is TRBV27, the J gene TRBJ2-5, with D perhaps TRBD1 or TRBD2 (5 bases each). The CDR3 has 15 amino acids. CDR1 and CDR2 from the germline V gene are MNHEY and SMNVEV (reference sequence). Trimming took off 3 bases at V and 4 bases at J, with 15 bases between the two ends. The CDR3 region is CASSFSRVGTETQYF. The CDR3 nucleotides are TGTGCCAGCAGTTTTTCAAGAGTCGGGACAGAGACCCAGTACTTC.

The CDR3: CASRGEIYNEQFF. The CDR3 region has the DNA TGTGCCAGTAGGGGGGAAATCTACAATGAGCAGTTCTTC. The J gene is TRBJ2-1, the V gene TRBV19; D might be TRBD1 or TRBD2, each matching 5 bases. Germline CDR1 is LNHDA and CDR2 is SQIVND (reference sequence). The V gene lost 6 bases and the J gene lost 3 bases, with 9 bases spanning the gap. The CDR3 is 13 amino acids.

This clone showed up just a few times. The chain has TRBV3-1 (or the pseudogene TRBV3-2) and TRBJ1-3; D is undetermined. Trimming cost V 1 base and J 7 bases, with 5 bases left between them. From germline, CDR1 is LGHDT and CDR2 YNNKEL (reference sequence). The CDR3 loop spans 12 amino acids. The CDR3 here is CASSQADNTIYF. CDR3 coding DNA: TGTGCCAGCAGCCAAGCGGATAACACCATATATTTT.

The chain joins TRBV4-2 to TRBJ2-7, with 13 bases lining up with TRBD2. Trimming removed 1 base from V and 0 bases from J; junction bases left unmatched: 3. Germline loops: CDR1 LGHNA, CDR2 YNFKEQ. The length of the CDR3 is 17 residues. CDR3 sequence reads: CASSQAGTSGTSYEQYF. CDR3 DNA: TGTGCCAGCAGCCAAGCTGGGACTAGCGGGACCTCCTACGAGCAGTACTTC.

The chain couples TRBV28 to TRBJ2-4; tentative D call: TRBD1 (5 bases). Germline loops: CDR1 MDHEN, CDR2 SYDVKM. The V end was cut by 6 bases, the J end by 1 base, with 19 bases between. This CDR3 region has 17 residues. The CDR3 DNA sequence: TGTGCCAGCAGCACACCTTGGGCAGGGAAGGCCAAAAACATTCAGTACTTC. Amino acids: CASSTPWAGKAKNIQYF. Variable domain in full (rest from reference TRBV28 and TRBJ2-4): DVKVTQSSRYLVKRTGEKVFLECVQDMDHENMFWYRQDPGLGLRLIYFSYDVKMKEKGDIPEGYSVSREKKERFSLILESASTNQTSMYLCASSTPWAGKAKNIQYFGAGTRLSVL.

The sample holds a few counts of this clone. The chain combines TRBV24-1 with TRBJ2-2; 10 bases align to TRBD2. Germline loops: CDR1 KGHDR, CDR2 SFDVKD. The ends lost 6 bases at V and 0 bases at J; junction bases unmatched: 3. The CDR3 has 16 amino acids. CDR3 sequence: CATSRTSGSNTGELFF. The CDR3 region has the DNA TGTGCCACCAGTAGGACTAGCGGTTCGAACACCGGGGAGCTGTTTTTT.

The rearrangement links TRBV3-1 (or the pseudogene TRBV3-2) to TRBJ2-7, with 8 bases matching TRBD2. CDR1 is LGHDT and CDR2 is YNNKEL in the germline V gene (reference sequence). The CDR3 consists of 13 residues. V gave up 1 base and J gave up 11 bases; unmatched junction bases: 7. The CDR3 sequence is CASSQVSGGAEYF. CDR3 DNA: TGTGCCAGCAGCCAAGTTTCGGGGGGGGCCGAGTACTTC.